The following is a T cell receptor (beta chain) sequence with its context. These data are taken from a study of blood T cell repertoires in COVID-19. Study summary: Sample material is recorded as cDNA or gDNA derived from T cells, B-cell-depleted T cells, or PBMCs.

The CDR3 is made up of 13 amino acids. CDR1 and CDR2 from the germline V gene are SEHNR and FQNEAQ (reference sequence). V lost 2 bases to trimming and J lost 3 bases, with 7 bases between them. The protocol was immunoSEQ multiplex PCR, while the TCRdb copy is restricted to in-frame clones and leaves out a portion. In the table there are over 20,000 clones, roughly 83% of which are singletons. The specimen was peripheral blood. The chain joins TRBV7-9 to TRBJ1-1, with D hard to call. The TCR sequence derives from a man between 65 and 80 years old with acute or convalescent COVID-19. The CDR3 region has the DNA TGTGCCAGCAGCTTAAACTCGGACACTGAAGCTTTCTTT. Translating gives CASSLNSDTEAFF.